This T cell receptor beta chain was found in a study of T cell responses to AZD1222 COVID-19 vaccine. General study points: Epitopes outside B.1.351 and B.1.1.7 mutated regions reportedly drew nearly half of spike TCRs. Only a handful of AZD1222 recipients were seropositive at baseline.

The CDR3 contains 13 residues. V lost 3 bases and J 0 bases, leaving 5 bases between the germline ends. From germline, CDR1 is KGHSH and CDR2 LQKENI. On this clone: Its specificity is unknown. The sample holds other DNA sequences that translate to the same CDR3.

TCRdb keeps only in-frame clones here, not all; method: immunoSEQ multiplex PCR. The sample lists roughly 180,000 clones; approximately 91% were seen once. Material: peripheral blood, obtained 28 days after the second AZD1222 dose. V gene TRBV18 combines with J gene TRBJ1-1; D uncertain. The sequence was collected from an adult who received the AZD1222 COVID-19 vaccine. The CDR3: CASSPGMNTEAFF. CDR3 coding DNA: TGTGCCAGCTCACCTGGGATGAACACTGAAGCTTTCTTT.